The 23 T cell receptor beta chains reported below all come from one sample, sequenced in a study of cytomegalovirus exposure and HLA in healthy donors. The method was immunoSEQ multiplex PCR; TCRdb's version includes in-frame clones alone and lacks a portion of them. The data contain some 70,000 clones, about 96% of them singletons. Sequenced input: PBMCs. These receptor sequences come from a man aged 18 to 29 in good health and CMV-seronegative.

This chain joins TRBV6-1 and TRBJ2-7; perhaps TRBD2 as D (7 bases). From germline, CDR1 is MNHNS and CDR2 SASEGT. Trimming stripped 7 bases from V and 5 bases from J, with 15 bases between. The CDR3 consists of 13 residues. CDR3 amino acids: CASNKGGSHEQYF. The DNA for the CDR3 is TGTGCCAGCAATAAGGGGGGGTCCCACGAGCAGTACTTC.

The J gene is TRBJ1-2, the V gene TRBV5-1, with TRBD1 matching 9 bases. The CDR3 spans 14 residues. Germline assignment: CDR1 SGHRS and CDR2 YFSETQ. The trim removed 4 bases at V and 6 bases at J, leaving 7 bases unmatched. The CDR3 bases are TGCGCCAGCAGCCCCGCACAGGGGGCGAATGGCTACACCTTC. This codes for CASSPAQGANGYTF.

This chain connects TRBV5-4 to TRBJ1-1; D may be TRBD1 (5 bases). V lost 1 base and J lost 1, with 5 bases in between. This CDR3 has 13 amino acids. The germline V gene has CDR1 SGHNT and CDR2 YYREEE (reference sequence). The CDR3 sequence is CASSLQGNTEAFF. The CDR3 DNA reads TGTGCCAGCAGCTTGCAGGGGAACACTGAAGCTTTCTTT.

CDR3 region: CASSIFGGTGGGVNTEAFF. For the CDR3, the DNA is TGTGCCAGTAGTATCTTCGGTGGGACAGGGGGCGGGGTGAACACTGAAGCTTTCTTT. The chain combines TRBV19 with TRBJ1-1; 12 nucleotides align to TRBD1. This CDR3 is built from 19 residues. The V and J ends lost 3 bases and 0 bases, in that order; junction bases with no gene match: 11. Per germline, CDR1 LNHDA and CDR2 SQIVND (reference sequence).

There are a few counts of this clone. V gene TRBV27 combines with J gene TRBJ2-2; D call uncertain. The CDR3 has 12 residues. Germline V gene lookup returns CDR1 MNHEY and CDR2 SMNVEV (reference sequence). Trimming stripped 4 bases from V and 4 bases from J, with 4 bases between. CDR3 sequence: CASSSGTGELFF. The CDR3 DNA reads as TGTGCCAGCAGTTCGGGCACCGGGGAGCTGTTTTTT.

The chain carries TRBV5-1 and TRBJ1-1; 9 nucleotides agree with TRBD1. The germline V gene encodes CDR1 SGHRS and CDR2 YFSETQ. The CDR3 covers 14 residues. Losses at the gene ends were 4 bases for V and 5 bases for J; bases not matched to a gene: 6. The CDR3 here is CASSATGGRTEAFF. CDR3 coding DNA: TGCGCCAGCAGCGCCACAGGGGGCAGGACTGAAGCTTTCTTT.

The V and J genes are TRBV19 and TRBJ2-5; D is unclear. Deletions cut 7 bases from V and 0 bases from J, with 9 bases between. Germline CDR1 is LNHDA and CDR2 is SQIVND (reference sequence). The CDR3 consists of 13 residues. CDR3 loop: CASKERYQETQYF. In DNA, the CDR3 is TGTGCCAGTAAAGAGCGTTACCAAGAGACCCAGTACTTC.

V and J are TRBV5-4 and TRBJ2-7; 8 bases are shared with TRBD1. The CDR3 consists of 14 residues. V was clipped by 3 bases and J by 7 bases; unmatched bases: 9. In germline, CDR1 is SGHNT, CDR2 YYREEE (reference sequence). As DNA, the CDR3 is TGTGCCAGCAGCTCGGGACAGGTGATGGGGGAGCAGTACTTC. This gives the protein CASSSGQVMGEQYF.

The CDR3 coding sequence is TGTGCCAGCAGTCAAATTAGCGGGAGTAGCGAGCAGTACTTC. Its protein product is CASSQISGSSEQYF. The chain couples TRBV14 to TRBJ2-7, with 9 bases that match TRBD2. This CDR3 spans 14 amino acids. After removal of 6 bases from V and 6 bases from J, the junction contained 9 bases not matched to a gene. Per germline, CDR1 SGHDN and CDR2 FVKESK.

The chain employs TRBV5-4 and TRBJ1-4, with TRBD1 matching 9 bases. The CDR3 length is 14 residues. The germline gives CDR1 SGHNT, CDR2 YYREEE (reference sequence). J gave up 7 bases and V 7 bases, and 8 bases lay outside the gene matches. The CDR3 sequence is CASRLDRGSEKLFF. In DNA, the CDR3 is TGTGCCAGCCGTCTGGACAGGGGATCTGAAAAACTGTTTTTT.

The chain combines TRBV7-9 with TRBJ1-3, with a tentative D call TRBD1 (5 bases). This CDR3 spans 17 amino acids. V lost 2 bases, J lost 2 bases, and 16 bases lay in between. CDR1 and CDR2 from the germline V gene are SEHNR and FQNEAQ (reference sequence). The CDR3 is CASSLNGARFAGNTIYF. The CDR3 nucleotides are TGTGCCAGCAGCTTAAATGGGGCCAGGTTCGCTGGAAACACCATATATTTT.

The chain is built from TRBV5-6 and TRBJ1-6, with TRBD1 matching over 11 bases. The CDR3 totals 16 residues. The V gene end was trimmed by 4 bases and the J gene end by 7 bases; junction bases not matched to a gene: 7. Germline V lookup: CDR1 SGHDT, CDR2 YYEEEE. This chain's CDR3 is CASSLDRGHDNSPLHF. The DNA for the CDR3 is TGTGCCAGCAGCCTGGACAGGGGGCATGACAATTCACCCCTCCACTTT.

The CDR3 reads CASSQAVPGQGGRELFF. CDR3 nucleotides: TGCGCCAGCAGCCAAGCCGTTCCCGGACAGGGGGGCCGGGAGCTGTTTTTT. The V gene is TRBV4-1, the J gene TRBJ2-2; 10 bases align to TRBD1. The germline CDR1 and CDR2 sequences are MGHRA and YSYEKL. With 1 base clipped from V and 9 bases from J, the junction kept 11 bases outside the gene matches. The CDR3 is made up of 17 amino acids.

This chain connects TRBV5-4 to TRBJ1-2; 8 positions match TRBD1. CDR1 is SGHNT, CDR2 YYREEE, per germline (reference sequence). V shed 4 bases and J 5 bases; nucleotides not matched to a gene: 10. This CDR3 has 15 amino acids. CDR3 sequence: CASSTGDRIRYGYTF. DNA of the CDR3: TGTGCCAGCAGCACCGGGGACAGGATTAGGTATGGCTACACCTTC. The whole variable domain, remainder taken from reference TRBV5-4 and TRBJ1-2, is ETGVTQSPTHLIKTRGQQVTLRCSSQSGHNTVSWYQQALGQGPQFIFQYYREEENGRGNFPPRFSGLQFPNYSSELNVNALELDDSALYLCASSTGDRIRYGYTFGSGTRLTVV.

This clone turned up a few times. The V call is TRBV7-2, the J call TRBJ2-7; no clear D. The ends were cut back, 4 bases at V and 3 bases at J, with 4 bases in the middle. Germline CDR1 is SGHTA and CDR2 is FQGNSA. This CDR3 spans 11 amino acids. The CDR3 DNA reads TGTGCCAGCAGCTCCTTCTACGAGCAGTACTTC. This encodes CASSSFYEQYF.

This rearrangement joins TRBV11-3 to TRBJ2-1; possibly TRBD1 for D (5 bases). Germline V CDR1 and CDR2: SGHNT, YENEEA. Trimming removed 5 bases from V and 9 bases from J, with 11 bases in between. This CDR3 has 12 amino acids. Here the CDR3 reads CASSQTGFEQFF. CDR3 DNA sequence: TGTGCCAGCAGCCAAACAGGTTTTGAGCAGTTCTTC.

The chain employs TRBV27 and TRBJ2-1; D unclear. This CDR3 is built from 11 residues. CDR1 and CDR2 (germline): MNHEY, SMNVEV (reference sequence). V was cut by 5 bases and J by 10 bases, with 9 bases left in between. CDR3 amino acids: CASSSDSEQFF. The CDR3 nucleotides are TGTGCCAGCAGTAGCGACTCCGAGCAGTTCTTC.

The chain employs TRBV4-1 and TRBJ2-1, with 7 bases fitting TRBD2. The CDR3 length is 16 residues. V shed 4 bases, J shed 6 bases, and the junction held 12 bases outside the gene matches. Germline lookup yields CDR1 MGHRA and CDR2 YSYEKL. In nucleotides, the CDR3 is TGCGCCAGCAGCCGTTTTTTTGCGGGAGTCTTCAATGAGCAGTTCTTC. Amino acids: CASSRFFAGVFNEQFF.

This rearrangement joins TRBV10-3 to TRBJ2-7; TRBD1 aligns across 8 bases. J was trimmed by 6 bases and V by 10 bases; bases with no gene match: 5. The CDR3 is made up of 11 amino acids. Germline CDR1 is ENHRY and CDR2 is SYGVKD. The CDR3 DNA reads as TGTGCCACGACAGGGGAAGGCGAGCAGTACTTC. Its protein is CATTGEGEQYF.

The genes are TRBV11-2 and TRBJ1-4; 8 bases are shared with TRBD1. Germline V gene lookup returns CDR1 SGHAT and CDR2 FQNNGV. V gave up 3 bases and J gave up 8 bases; unmatched junction bases: 5. CDR3 length: 14 residues. CDR3 nucleotides: TGTGCCAGCAGCTTCCGGGACAGGACCGAAAAACTGTTTTTT. This sequence encodes CASSFRDRTEKLFF.

The chain's CDR3 is CASSQQGFINTEAFF. DNA of the CDR3: TGTGCCAGCAGCCAACAGGGCTTTATTAACACTGAAGCTTTCTTT. The chain recombines TRBV27 with TRBJ1-1; possibly TRBD1 for D (6 bases). CDR1 is MNHEY and CDR2 is SMNVEV in the germline V gene (reference sequence). V lost 6 bases and J 2 bases, leaving 16 bases between the germline ends. The CDR3 covers 15 residues.

The chain employs TRBV10-2 and TRBJ1-1, with 11 nucleotides matching TRBD1. Germline loops: CDR1 WSHSY, CDR2 SAAADI. Losses at the gene ends were 1 base for V and 2 bases for J; bases not matched to a gene: 6. This CDR3 is built from 17 residues. CDR3 DNA: TGCGCCAGCAGTGAGTTAGGGACAGGGGGGGGAAACACTGAAGCTTTCTTT. It is translated as CASSELGTGGGNTEAFF.

The chain combines TRBV5-1 with TRBJ2-3, with 9 bases lining up with TRBD1. V trimming: 0 bases; J trimming: 4 bases; junction bases outside the gene matches: 0. Per germline, CDR1 SGHRS and CDR2 YFSETQ. The CDR3 contains 14 residues. CDR3 sequence (DNA): TGCGCCAGCAGCTTGGGACAGGGGGCAGATACGCAGTATTTT. Encoded protein: CASSLGQGADTQYF. The full variable domain, its missing parts supplied by reference TRBV5-1 and TRBJ2-3, is KAGVTQTPRYLIKTRGQQVTLSCSPISGHRSVSWYQQTPGQGLQFLFEYFSETQRNKGNFPGRFSGRQFSNSRSEMNVSTLELGDSALYLCASSLGQGADTQYFGPGTRLTVL.